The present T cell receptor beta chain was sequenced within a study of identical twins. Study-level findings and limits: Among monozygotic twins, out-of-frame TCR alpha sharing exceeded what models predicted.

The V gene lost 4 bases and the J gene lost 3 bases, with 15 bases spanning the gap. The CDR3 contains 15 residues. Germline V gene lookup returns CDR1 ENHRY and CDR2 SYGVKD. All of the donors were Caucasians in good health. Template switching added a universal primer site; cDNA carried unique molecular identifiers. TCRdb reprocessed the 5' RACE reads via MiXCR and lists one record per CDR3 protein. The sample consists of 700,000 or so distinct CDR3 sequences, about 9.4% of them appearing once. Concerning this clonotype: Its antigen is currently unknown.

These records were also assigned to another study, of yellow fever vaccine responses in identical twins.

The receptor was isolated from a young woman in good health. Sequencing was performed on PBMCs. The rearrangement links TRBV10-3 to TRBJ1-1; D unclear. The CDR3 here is CAISVEDRRDTEAFF. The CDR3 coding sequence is TGTGCCATCAGTGTAGAGGACCGAAGGGACACTGAAGCTTTCTTT.